This TCR beta chain was found in a study of shared clonotypes between healthy human individuals. Study details: Contributing individuals were a couple of females and three males aged 18 to 49. A donor's plate count was three for CD4 naive and three for CD4 memory; CD8 naive had two and CD8 memory one.

Splitting the CD4+ cells yielded a CD45RA+ naive subset and a CD45RA-negative memory subset. About this clone: Its target is not known.

Study results and limitations: Clonotype sharing across a handful of donors was observed for around 5% of naive CD4 clonotypes.

TCRdb's table, derived via immunoSEQ multiplex PCR, lists solely in-frame clones and lacks some. The data contain over a million clones, approximately 78% of them singletons. Source material: memory CD4+ T cells from PBMCs. As to subset: CD45RA-negative fraction. This clonotype originated in a man between 18 and 29 years old in good health. Some clones in this sample may be carry-over from other donors' samples.

The CDR3 nucleotides are TGCGCCAGCAGCTTGGGAGGGCAGGGAGGCTACGAGCAGTACTTC. Its translation is CASSLGGQGGYEQYF. V gene TRBV5-1 combines with J gene TRBJ2-7; D may be TRBD2 (6 bases). The V and J ends lost 0 bases and 3 bases respectively, with 13 bases between them. The CDR3 contains 15 residues. Germline V lookup: CDR1 SGHRS, CDR2 YFSETQ.